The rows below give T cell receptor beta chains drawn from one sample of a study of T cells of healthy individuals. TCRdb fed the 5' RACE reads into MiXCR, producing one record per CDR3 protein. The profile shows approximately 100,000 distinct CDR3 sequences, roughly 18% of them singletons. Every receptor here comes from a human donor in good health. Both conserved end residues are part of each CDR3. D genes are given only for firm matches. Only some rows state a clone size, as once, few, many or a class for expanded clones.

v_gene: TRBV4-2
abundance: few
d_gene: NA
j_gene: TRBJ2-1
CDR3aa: CASSQGGGGDYNEQFF
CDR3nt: TGTGCCAGCAGCCAAGGAGGGGGGGGGGACTACAATGAGCAGTTCTTC

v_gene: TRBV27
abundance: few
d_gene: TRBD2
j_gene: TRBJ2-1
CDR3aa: CASSLQRTSNEQFF
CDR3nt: TGTGCCAGCAGTTTGCAAAGGACTAGCAATGAGCAGTTCTTC

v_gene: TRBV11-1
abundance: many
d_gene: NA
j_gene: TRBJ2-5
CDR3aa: CASSLLRAHLGETQYF
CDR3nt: TGTGCCAGCAGCCTCCTACGGGCCCACCTAGGAGAGACCCAGTACTTC

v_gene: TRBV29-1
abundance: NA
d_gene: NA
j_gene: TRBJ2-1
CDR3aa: CSVDRRAGSYNEQFF
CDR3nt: TGCAGCGTTGACCGCCGGGCGGGATCCTACAATGAGCAGTTCTTC

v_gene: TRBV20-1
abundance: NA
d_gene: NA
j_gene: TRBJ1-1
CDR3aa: CSARERGDLSKGTEAFF
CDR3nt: TGCAGTGCTAGAGAGCGGGGGGACCTATCAAAGGGCACTGAAGCTTTCTTT

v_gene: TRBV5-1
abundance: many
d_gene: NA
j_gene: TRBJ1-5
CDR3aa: CASSSQGGNQPQHF
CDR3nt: TGCGCCAGCAGCTCACAGGGTGGCAATCAGCCCCAGCATTTT

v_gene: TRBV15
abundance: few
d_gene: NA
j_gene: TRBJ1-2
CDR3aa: CATSRAGIYGYTF
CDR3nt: TGTGCCACCAGCAGAGCGGGGATTTATGGCTACACCTTC

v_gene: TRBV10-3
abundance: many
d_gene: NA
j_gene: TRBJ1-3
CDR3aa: CAISESGQSLTSGNTIYF
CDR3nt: TGTGCCATCAGTGAGTCTGGACAGAGTTTAACCTCTGGAAACACCATATATTTT

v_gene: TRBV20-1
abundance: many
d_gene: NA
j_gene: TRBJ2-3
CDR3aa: CSARDRGVTDTQYF
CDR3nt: TGCAGTGCTAGAGATCGAGGCGTCACAGATACGCAGTATTTT

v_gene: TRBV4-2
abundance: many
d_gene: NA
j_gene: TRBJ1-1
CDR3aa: CASSQGKQGLTEAFF
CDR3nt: TGTGCCAGCAGCCAAGGTAAACAGGGTTTGACTGAAGCTTTCTTT

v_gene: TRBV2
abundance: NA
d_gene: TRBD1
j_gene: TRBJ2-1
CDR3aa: CASTSRTGTQFF
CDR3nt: TGTGCCAGCACCTCCCGGACAGGGACCCAGTTCTTC